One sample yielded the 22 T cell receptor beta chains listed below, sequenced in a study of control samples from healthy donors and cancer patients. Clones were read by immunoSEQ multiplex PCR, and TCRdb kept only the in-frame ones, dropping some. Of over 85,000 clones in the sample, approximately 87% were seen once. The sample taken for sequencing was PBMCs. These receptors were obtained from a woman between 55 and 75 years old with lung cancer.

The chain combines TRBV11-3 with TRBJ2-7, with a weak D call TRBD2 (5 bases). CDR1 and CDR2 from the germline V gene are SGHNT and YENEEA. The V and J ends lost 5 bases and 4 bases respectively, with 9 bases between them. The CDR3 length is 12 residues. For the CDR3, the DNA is TGTGCCAGCAGCCCAGGACTTTACGAGCAGTACTTC. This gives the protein CASSPGLYEQYF.

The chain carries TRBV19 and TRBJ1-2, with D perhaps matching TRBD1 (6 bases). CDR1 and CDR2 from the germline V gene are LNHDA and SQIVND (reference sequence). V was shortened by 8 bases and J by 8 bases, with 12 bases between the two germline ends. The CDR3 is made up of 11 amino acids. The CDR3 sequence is CASFGGQGYTF. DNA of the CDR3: TGTGCCAGTTTCGGGGGGCAGGGCTACACCTTC.

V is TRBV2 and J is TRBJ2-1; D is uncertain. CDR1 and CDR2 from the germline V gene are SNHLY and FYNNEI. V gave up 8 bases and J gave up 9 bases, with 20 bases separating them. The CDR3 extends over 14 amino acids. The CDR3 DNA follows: TGTGCCAGCGGCCTCAGGACGCCGACCGGTGAGCAGTTCTTC. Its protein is CASGLRTPTGEQFF.

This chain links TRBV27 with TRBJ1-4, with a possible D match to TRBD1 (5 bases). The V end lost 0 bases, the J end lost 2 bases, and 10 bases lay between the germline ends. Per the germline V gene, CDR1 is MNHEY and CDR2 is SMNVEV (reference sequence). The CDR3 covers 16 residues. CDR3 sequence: CASSLSPGTTNEKLFF. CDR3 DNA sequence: TGTGCCAGCAGTTTATCTCCCGGGACCACTAATGAAAAACTGTTTTTT.

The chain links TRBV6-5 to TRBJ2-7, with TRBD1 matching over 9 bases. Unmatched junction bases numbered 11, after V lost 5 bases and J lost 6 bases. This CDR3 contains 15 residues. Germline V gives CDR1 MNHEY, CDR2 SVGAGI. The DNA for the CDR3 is TGTGCCAGCAGTAAACCCGGGACAGGGAAAGGCGAGCAGTACTTC. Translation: CASSKPGTGKGEQYF.

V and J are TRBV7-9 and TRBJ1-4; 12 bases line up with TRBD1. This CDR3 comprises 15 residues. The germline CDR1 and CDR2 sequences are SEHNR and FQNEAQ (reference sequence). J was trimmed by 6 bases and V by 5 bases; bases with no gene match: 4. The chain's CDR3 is CASSRGTGGYEKLFF. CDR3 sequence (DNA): TGTGCCAGCAGCCGGGGGACAGGGGGCTATGAAAAACTGTTTTTT.

For the CDR3, the DNA is TGTGCCAGTAGTATAAGGGTTGGGGGCGAGCAGTACTTC. This sequence encodes CASSIRVGGEQYF. The rearrangement uses TRBV19 and TRBJ2-7; the D call may be TRBD1 or TRBD2 (5 bases each). CDR3 length: 13 residues. Germline CDR1 LNHDA, CDR2 SQIVND (reference sequence). Deletions cut 2 bases from V and 6 bases from J, with 11 bases between.

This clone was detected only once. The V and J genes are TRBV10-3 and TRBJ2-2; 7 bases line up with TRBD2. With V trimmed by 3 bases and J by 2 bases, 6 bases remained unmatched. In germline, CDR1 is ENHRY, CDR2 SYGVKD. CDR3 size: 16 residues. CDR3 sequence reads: CAISDFGEGNTGELFF. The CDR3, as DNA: TGTGCCATCAGTGATTTCGGGGAGGGAAACACCGGGGAGCTGTTTTTT.

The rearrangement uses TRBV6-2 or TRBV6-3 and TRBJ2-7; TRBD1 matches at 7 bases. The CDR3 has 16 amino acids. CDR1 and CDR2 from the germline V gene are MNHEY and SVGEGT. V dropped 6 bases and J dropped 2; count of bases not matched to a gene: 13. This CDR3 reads CASSRHPQGPPYEQYF. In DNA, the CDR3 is TGTGCCAGCAGCCGTCATCCACAGGGGCCCCCCTACGAGCAGTACTTC.

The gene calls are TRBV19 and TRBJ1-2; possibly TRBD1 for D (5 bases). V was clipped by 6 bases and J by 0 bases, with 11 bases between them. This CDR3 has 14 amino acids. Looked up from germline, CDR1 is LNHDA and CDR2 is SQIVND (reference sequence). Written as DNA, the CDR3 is TGTGCCAGTAGAGAGACAGCAGCTAACTATGGCTACACCTTC. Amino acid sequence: CASRETAANYGYTF.

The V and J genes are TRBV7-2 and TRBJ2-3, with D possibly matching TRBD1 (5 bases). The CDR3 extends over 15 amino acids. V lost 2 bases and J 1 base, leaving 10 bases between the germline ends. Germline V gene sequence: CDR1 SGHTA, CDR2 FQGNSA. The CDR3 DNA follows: TGTGCCAGCAGCTTATGGGGCCCTCGCACAGATACGCAGTATTTT. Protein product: CASSLWGPRTDTQYF. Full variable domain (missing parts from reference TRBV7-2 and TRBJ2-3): GAGVSQSPSNKVTEKGKDVELRCDPISGHTALYWYRQSLGQGLEFLIYFQGNSAPDKSGLPSDRFSAERTGGSVSTLTIQRTQQEDSAVYLCASSLWGPRTDTQYFGPGTRLTVL.

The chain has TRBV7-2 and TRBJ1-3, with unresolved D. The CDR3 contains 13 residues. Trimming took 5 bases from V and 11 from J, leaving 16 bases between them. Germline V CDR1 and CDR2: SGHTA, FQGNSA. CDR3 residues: CASSQEEARAIYF. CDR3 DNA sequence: TGTGCCAGCAGCCAAGAAGAGGCCCGAGCCATATATTTT.

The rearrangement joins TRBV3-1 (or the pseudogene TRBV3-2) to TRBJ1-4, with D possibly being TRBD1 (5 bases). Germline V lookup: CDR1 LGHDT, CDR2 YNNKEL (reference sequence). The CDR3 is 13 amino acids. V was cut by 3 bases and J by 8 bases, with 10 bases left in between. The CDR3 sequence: CASSQGVGEKLFF. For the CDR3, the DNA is TGTGCCAGCAGCCAGGGGGTAGGGGAAAAACTGTTTTTT.

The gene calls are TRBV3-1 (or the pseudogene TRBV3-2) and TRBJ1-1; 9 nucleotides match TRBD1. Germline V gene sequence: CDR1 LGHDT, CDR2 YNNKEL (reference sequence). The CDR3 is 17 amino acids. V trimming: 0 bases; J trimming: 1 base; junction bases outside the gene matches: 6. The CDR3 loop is CASSQEGTGRPNTEAFF. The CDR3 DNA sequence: TGTGCCAGCAGCCAAGAGGGGACAGGGAGACCGAACACTGAAGCTTTCTTT.

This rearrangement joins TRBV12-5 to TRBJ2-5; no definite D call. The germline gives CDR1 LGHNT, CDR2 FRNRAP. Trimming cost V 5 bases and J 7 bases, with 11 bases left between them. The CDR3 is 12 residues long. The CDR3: CASGTEEGTQYF. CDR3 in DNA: TGTGCTAGTGGTACCGAGGAAGGGACCCAGTACTTC.

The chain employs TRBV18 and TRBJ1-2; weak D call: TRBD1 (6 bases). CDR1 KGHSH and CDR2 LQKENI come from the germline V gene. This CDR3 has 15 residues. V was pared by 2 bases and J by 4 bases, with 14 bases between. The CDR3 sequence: CASSPLGGRTYGYTF. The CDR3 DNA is TGTGCCAGCTCACCATTGGGGGGGCGCACCTATGGCTACACCTTC.

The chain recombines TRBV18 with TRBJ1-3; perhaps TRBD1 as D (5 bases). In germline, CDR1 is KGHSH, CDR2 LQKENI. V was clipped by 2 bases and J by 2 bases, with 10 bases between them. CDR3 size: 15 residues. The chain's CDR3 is CASSPEGRAGNTIYF. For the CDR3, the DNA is TGTGCCAGCTCACCAGAAGGCAGGGCTGGAAACACCATATATTTT.

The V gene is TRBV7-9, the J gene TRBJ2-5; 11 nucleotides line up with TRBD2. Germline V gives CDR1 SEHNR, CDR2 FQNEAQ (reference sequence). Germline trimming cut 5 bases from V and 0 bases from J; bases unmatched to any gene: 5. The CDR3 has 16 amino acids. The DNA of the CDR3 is TGTGCCAGCAGCGTACTAGCGGGGGAGTACCAAGAGACCCAGTACTTC. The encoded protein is CASSVLAGEYQETQYF.

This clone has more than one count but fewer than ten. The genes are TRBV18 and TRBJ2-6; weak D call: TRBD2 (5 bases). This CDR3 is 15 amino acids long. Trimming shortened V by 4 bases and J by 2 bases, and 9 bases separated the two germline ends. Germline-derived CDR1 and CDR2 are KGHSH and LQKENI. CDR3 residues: CASSQEDPGANVLTF. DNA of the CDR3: TGTGCCAGCTCACAGGAGGACCCTGGGGCCAACGTCCTGACTTTC.

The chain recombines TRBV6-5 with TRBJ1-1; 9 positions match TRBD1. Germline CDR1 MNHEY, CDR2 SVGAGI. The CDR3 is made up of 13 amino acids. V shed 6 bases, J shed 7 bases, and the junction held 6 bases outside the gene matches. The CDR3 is CASRRGQGDEAFF. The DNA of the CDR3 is TGTGCCAGCAGACGGGGACAGGGCGATGAAGCTTTCTTT.

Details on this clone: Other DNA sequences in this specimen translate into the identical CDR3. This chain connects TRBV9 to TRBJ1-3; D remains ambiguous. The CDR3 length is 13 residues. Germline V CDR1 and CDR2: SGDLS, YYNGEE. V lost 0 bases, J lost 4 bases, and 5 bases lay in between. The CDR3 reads CASSVGSGNTIYF. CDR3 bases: TGTGCCAGCAGCGTAGGTTCGGGAAACACCATATATTTT. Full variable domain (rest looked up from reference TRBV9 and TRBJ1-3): DSGVTQTPKHLITATGQRVTLRCSPRSGDLSVYWYQQSLDQGLQFLIQYYNGEERAKGNILERFSAQQFPDLHSELNLSSLELGDSALYFCASSVGSGNTIYFGEGSWLTVV.

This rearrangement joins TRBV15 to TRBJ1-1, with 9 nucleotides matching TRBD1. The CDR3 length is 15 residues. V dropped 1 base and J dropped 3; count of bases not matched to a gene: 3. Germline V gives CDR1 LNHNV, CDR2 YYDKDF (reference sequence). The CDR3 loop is CATSRVDRGDTEAFF. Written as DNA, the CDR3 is TGTGCCACCAGCAGAGTGGACAGGGGAGACACTGAAGCTTTCTTT.